These 18 T cell receptor beta chains were sequenced from one sample in a study of tumor and adjacent non-tumor tissue in lung cancer. RNA was extracted from bulk tissue without any cell sorting. A modified ARM-PCR protocol with three rounds of nested PCR amplified TCRbeta. TCRdb analysed the multiplex PCR reads with MiXCR anew, one entry per CDR3 protein. The data hold around 79,000 distinct CDR3 sequences, with 55% to 75% observed a single time. The specimen was lung tumor tissue. The receptors come from a woman aged 35 to 49 with non-small cell lung cancer.

Remarks on this clonotype: It is likely a read error, because the conserved phenylalanine at the end of the CDR3 is missing. Because the CDR3's place on the DNA is in doubt, the DNA is left out and the CDR3 is given as listed by TCRdb. The chain joins TRBV11-3 to TRBJ2-5; the listed D gene, TRBD2, was not tested against the DNA. Germline V gene lookup returns CDR1 SGHNT and CDR2 YENEEA. Ends included, the CDR3 has 16 residues. This chain's CDR3 is CASSLAGIVYQETQYL.

As for this clonotype: A junction boundary mismatches the germline segment, possibly from a read error. This sequence joins TRBV29-1 and TRBJ1-2, with TRBD1 matching over 11 bases. There are 13 residues in the CDR3. The germline V gene has CDR1 SQVTM and CDR2 ANQGSEA. The CDR3 protein is CGVLGQGASDYIF. The CDR3 DNA reads TGCGGCGTTCTCGGACAGGGGGCGAGCGACTACATCTTC.

This clonotype turned up a few times. This chain joins TRBV25-1 and TRBJ2-1; possible D gene TRBD2, 6 bases. Germline CDR1 reads MGHDK; CDR2 reads SYGVNS. The CDR3 contains 13 residues. The ends were cut back, 6 bases at V and 13 bases at J, with 19 bases in the middle. CDR3 sequence reads: CASRTDGTPVQFF. The CDR3 DNA is TGTGCCAGCAGGACCGACGGGACTCCTGTTCAGTTCTTC.

The V gene is TRBV28, the J gene TRBJ2-7; D unresolved. CDR1 and CDR2 (germline): MDHEN, SYDVKM. The germline V and J ends were trimmed by 5 bases and 9 bases, with 11 bases remaining between them. The CDR3 totals 11 residues. CDR3 coding DNA: TGTGCCAGCAGTGACCCAGTTGGGCAGTACTTC. Residues: CASSDPVGQYF.

The CDR3: CASSEILAALYNEQFF. Here the CDR3 DNA reads TGTGCCAGCAGCGAGATACTGGCTGCACTGTACAATGAGCAGTTCTTC. This chain joins TRBV11-2 and TRBJ2-1; D unresolved. Germline V gene sequence: CDR1 SGHAT, CDR2 FQNNGV. The CDR3 loop spans 16 amino acids. The V and J ends lost 5 bases and 4 bases respectively, with 18 bases between them. The complete variable domain, with remaining parts taken from reference TRBV11-2 and TRBJ2-1, reads EAGVAQSPRYKIIEKRQSVAFWCNPISGHATLYWYQQILGQGPKLLIQFQNNGVVDDSQLPKDRFSAERLKGVDSTLKIQPAKLEDSAVYLCASSEILAALYNEQFFGPGTRLTVL.

The J gene is TRBJ2-7, the V gene TRBV6-5, with 8 bases matching TRBD1. CDR1 MNHEY and CDR2 SVGAGI come from the germline V gene. V dropped 11 bases and J dropped 5; count of bases not matched to a gene: 11. The CDR3 covers 13 residues. The CDR3 nucleotides are TGTGCCGGTAGGGGACAGGCTTGGAACGAGCAGTACTTC. Its protein product is CAGRGQAWNEQYF.

The genes are TRBV20-1 and TRBJ1-6, with unresolved D. This CDR3 comprises 16 residues. CDR1 DFQATT and CDR2 SNEGSKA come from the germline V gene (reference sequence). V lost 3 bases, J lost 5 bases, and 17 bases lay in between. CDR3 loop: CSASEDPMVDNSPLHF. In nucleotides, the CDR3 is TGCAGTGCTAGCGAAGACCCCATGGTGGATAATTCACCCCTCCACTTT.

This clonotype was recorded a few times. The chain carries TRBV6-2 or TRBV6-3 and TRBJ2-7; D might be TRBD1 (5 bases). The V gene's germline CDR1 is MNHEY and CDR2 SVGEGT. The CDR3 runs to 16 residues. V was cut by 0 bases and J by 11 bases, with 23 bases left in between. CDR3 DNA sequence: TGTGCCAGCAGTTACTCATCAGGGTTTATGAGTGGTGAGGAGTACTTC. Translation gives CASSYSSGFMSGEEYF.

This chain uses TRBV20-1 with TRBJ2-7; 8 positions match TRBD2. The CDR3 loop spans 14 amino acids. CDR1 is DFQATT, CDR2 SNEGSKA, per germline (reference sequence). V gave up 3 bases and J gave up 4 bases; unmatched junction bases: 8. The CDR3: CSASVGGGDYEQYF. CDR3 bases: TGCAGTGCTAGTGTCGGGGGGGGGGATTACGAGCAGTACTTC.

About this clonotype: One end of the junction does not line up with germline, which may come from a read error. The V gene is TRBV6-5, the J gene TRBJ1-4; D call uncertain. The V gene's germline CDR1 is MNHEY and CDR2 SVGAGI. The CDR3 sequence is 15 residues long. This CDR3 reads CTSSYTTGPDEKLFF. CDR3 coding DNA: TGTACCAGCAGTTACACGACCGGGCCTGATGAAAAACTGTTTTTT.

As for this clonotype: The germline gene is not matched at one end of the junction; a read error may be the cause. V usage is TRBV19 and J usage is TRBJ2-1; D is possibly TRBD2 (5 bases). Germline V gives CDR1 LNHDA, CDR2 SQIVND (reference sequence). The CDR3 is made up of 15 amino acids. DNA for the CDR3: TGTGGCAGTAGTGGCTCCGGGATCTCCTACAATGAGCAGTTCTTC. Protein sequence: CGSSGSGISYNEQFF.

In regard to this clonotype: The junction shows a germline mismatch at one end, possibly a read error. The J gene is TRBJ1-6, the V gene TRBV5-4; no reliable D call. The CDR3 has 14 amino acids. Germline V CDR1 and CDR2: SGHNT, YYREEE (reference sequence). The chain's CDR3 is CASNLWGEDSPLHF. The CDR3 region has the DNA TGTGCCAGCAACTTGTGGGGAGAGGATTCACCCCTCCACTTT.

Notes on this clonotype: A single base separates this from a much larger clone, so it may be a read error. The chain uses TRBV6-1 and TRBJ2-2; D is possibly TRBD1 or TRBD2 (5 bases each). CDR3 length: 16 amino acids. V shed 6 bases and J shed 5 bases, with 19 bases lying between them. The germline CDR1 and CDR2 sequences are MNHNS and SASEGT. DNA of the CDR3: TGTGCCAGCAGCCCCGGGGCAGCGGTGTGGACCGGGGAGCTGTTTTTT. It yields the protein CASSPGAAVWTGELFF.

For this clonotype: Germline is not matched at one junction end, which may reflect a read error. This chain joins TRBV11-2 and TRBJ1-2; no clear D. The CDR3 is 15 amino acids. The V gene's germline CDR1 is SGHAT and CDR2 FQNNGV. CDR3 loop: CASSLVSAGTYGYTF. CDR3 DNA: TGCGCCAGCAGCTTAGTTTCCGCGGGAACCTATGGCTACACCTTC.

A remark on this clonotype: It may be a read error: a sequence one base away is much more abundant. This chain connects TRBV28 to TRBJ1-6; 11 bases align to TRBD1. CDR1 MDHEN and CDR2 SYDVKM come from the germline V gene. The CDR3 has 20 amino acids. The CDR3 spells CASSLLRDRGSPSYNSHLHF. CDR3 in DNA: TGTGCCAGCAGTTTACTTAGGGACAGGGGGAGTCCCTCCTATAATTCACACCTCCACTTT.

Details on this clonotype: Since a much larger clone is just one base distant, this may be a read error. This sequence joins TRBV20-1 and TRBJ2-7; perhaps TRBD2 as D (7 bases). The DNA matches TRBJ2-1 better at its end, which makes the J call doubtful. Germline V gene data show CDR1 as DFQATT and CDR2 as SNEGSKA (reference sequence). The length of the CDR3 is 15 residues. The CDR3 sequence is CSAKDSGMLWYEQFF. CDR3 DNA sequence: TGCAGTGCTAAGGACAGCGGGATGCTCTGGTACGAGCAGTTCTTC.

V usage is TRBV6-1 and J usage is TRBJ1-2, with 7 bases aligning to TRBD1. The CDR3 contains 16 residues. From germline, CDR1 is MNHNS and CDR2 SASEGT. In DNA form, the CDR3 reads TGTGCTAGCGGAAAACAGGGGATTAACTATGAGCGAGGCCACACCTTC. As protein: CASGKQGINYERGHTF.

This clonotype was seen more than once but under ten times. J is TRBJ2-3 and V is TRBV7-8; D might be TRBD2 (6 bases). CDR1 SGHVS and CDR2 FQNEAQ come from the germline V gene. CDR3 size: 18 residues. Trimming stripped 4 bases from V and 9 bases from J, with 29 bases between. In DNA, the CDR3 is TGTGCCAGCAGCTCAACACATTCGACTAGAGGGAGCGCGCGCACGCAGTATTTT. Amino acids: CASSSTHSTRGSARTQYF.